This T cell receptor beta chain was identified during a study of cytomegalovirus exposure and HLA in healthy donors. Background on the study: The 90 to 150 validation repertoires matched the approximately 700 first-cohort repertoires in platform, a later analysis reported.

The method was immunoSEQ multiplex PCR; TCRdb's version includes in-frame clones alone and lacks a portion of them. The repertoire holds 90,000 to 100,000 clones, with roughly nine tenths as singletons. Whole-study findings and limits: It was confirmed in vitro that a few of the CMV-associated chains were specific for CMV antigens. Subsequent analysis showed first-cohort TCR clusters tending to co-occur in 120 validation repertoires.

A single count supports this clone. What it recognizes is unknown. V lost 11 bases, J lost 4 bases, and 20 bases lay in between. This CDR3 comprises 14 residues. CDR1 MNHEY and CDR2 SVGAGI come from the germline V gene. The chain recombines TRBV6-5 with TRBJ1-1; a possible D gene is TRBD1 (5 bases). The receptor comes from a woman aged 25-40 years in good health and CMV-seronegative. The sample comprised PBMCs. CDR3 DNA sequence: TGTGCCCACTCTCCGGGCAGGACACTCACTGAAGCTTTCTTT. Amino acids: CAHSPGRTLTEAFF.